The 29 T cell receptor beta chains below all came from one sample that was sequenced in a study of T cell changes during pregnancy in multiple sclerosis. Repertoires were generated with immunoSEQ multiplex PCR, while TCRdb's copy carries only in-frame clones and drops some. The sample carries 30,000 or so clones, approximately 89% recorded once. The material was CD8+ T cells from peripheral blood mononuclear cells, obtained in the first trimester of pregnancy. These receptors originate from a female donor with multiple sclerosis, enrolled in a pregnancy study.

This chain uses TRBV9 with TRBJ2-3, with 11 bases identical to TRBD2. With V trimmed by 2 bases and J by 4 bases, 6 bases remained unmatched. CDR3 size: 16 residues. Germline CDR1 SGDLS, CDR2 YYNGEE. This CDR3 is CASSVPLAGGSDTQYF. CDR3 in DNA: TGTGCCAGCAGCGTTCCCCTAGCGGGAGGATCAGATACGCAGTATTTT. The full variable domain, completed using reference TRBV9 and TRBJ2-3, is DSGVTQTPKHLITATGQRVTLRCSPRSGDLSVYWYQQSLDQGLQFLIQYYNGEERAKGNILERFSAQQFPDLHSELNLSSLELGDSALYFCASSVPLAGGSDTQYFGPGTRLTVL.

The chain has TRBV27 and TRBJ2-7; D remains ambiguous. The CDR3 length is 12 residues. V dropped 5 bases and J dropped 6 bases, with 11 bases sitting between them. Germline assignment: CDR1 MNHEY and CDR2 SMNVEV (reference sequence). Here the CDR3 reads CASSPITGEQYF. CDR3 nucleotide sequence: TGTGCCAGCAGTCCCATTACGGGCGAGCAGTACTTC.

The chain employs TRBV11-2 and TRBJ2-1; D is perhaps TRBD1 (5 bases). The CDR3 sequence is 18 residues long. Germline V CDR1 and CDR2: SGHAT, FQNNGV. V lost 1 base and J 0 bases, leaving 16 bases between the germline ends. CDR3 amino acids: CASSLARPPGRSYNEQFF. Here the CDR3 DNA reads TGTGCCAGCAGCTTAGCTAGGCCGCCAGGGCGCTCCTACAATGAGCAGTTCTTC. Looking up the rest from reference TRBV11-2 and TRBJ2-1 gives the full variable domain: EAGVAQSPRYKIIEKRQSVAFWCNPISGHATLYWYQQILGQGPKLLIQFQNNGVVDDSQLPKDRFSAERLKGVDSTLKIQPAKLEDSAVYLCASSLARPPGRSYNEQFFGPGTRLTVL.

This chain links TRBV13 with TRBJ2-3; 14 bases agree with TRBD2. Per the germline V gene, CDR1 is PRHDT and CDR2 is FYEKMQ (reference sequence). The J segment lost 2 bases and the V segment lost 5 bases, leaving 18 bases of the junction unmatched. This CDR3 spans 21 amino acids. This chain's CDR3 is CASSGIETSGRAPHNTDTQYF. CDR3 in DNA: TGTGCCAGCAGCGGCATTGAGACTAGCGGGAGGGCCCCACATAACACAGATACGCAGTATTTT.

This chain uses TRBV6-1 with TRBJ2-7; D might be TRBD1 (6 bases). The V gene lost 3 bases and the J gene lost 5 bases, with 11 bases spanning the gap. Germline V gives CDR1 MNHNS, CDR2 SASEGT. The CDR3 extends over 13 amino acids. The CDR3 coding sequence is TGTGCCAGCAGTGATACCTACAGGGACGAGCAGTACTTC. Translated, it gives CASSDTYRDEQYF.

The V call is TRBV11-3, the J call TRBJ1-1; D is ambiguous. This CDR3 spans 13 amino acids. Trimming cost V 1 base and J 4 bases, with 7 bases left between them. Germline CDR1 reads SGHNT; CDR2 reads YENEEA. As DNA, the CDR3 is TGTGCCAGCAGCTTAGCGAGGTCCACTGAAGCTTTCTTT. This gives the protein CASSLARSTEAFF. The entire variable domain, with the rest obtained from reference TRBV11-3 and TRBJ1-1, is as follows: EAGVVQSPRYKIIEKKQPVAFWCNPISGHNTLYWYLQNLGQGPELLIRYENEEAVDDSQLPKDRFSAERLKGVDSTLKIQPAELGDSAVYLCASSLARSTEAFFGQGTRLTVV.

The J gene is TRBJ2-7, the V gene TRBV29-1; 10 nucleotides align to TRBD2. Germline lookup yields CDR1 SQVTM and CDR2 ANQGSEA. CDR3 length: 13 amino acids. Losses at the gene ends were 6 bases for V and 3 bases for J; bases not matched to a gene: 5. The CDR3 spells CSVTGTSDYEQYF. The CDR3 DNA reads as TGCAGCGTCACCGGGACTAGCGACTACGAGCAGTACTTC.

The V and J genes are TRBV6-1 and TRBJ2-1; 9 nucleotides agree with TRBD1. Germline loops: CDR1 MNHNS, CDR2 SASEGT. The J segment lost 8 bases and the V segment lost 10 bases, leaving 12 bases of the junction unmatched. This CDR3 comprises 14 residues. CDR3: CAITDRGGGDEQFF. Here the CDR3 DNA reads TGTGCCATTACAGACAGGGGGGGCGGCGATGAGCAGTTCTTC.

The rearrangement joins TRBV4-1 to TRBJ1-6; D gene uncertain. The CDR3 consists of 15 residues. Germline V gene sequence: CDR1 MGHRA, CDR2 YSYEKL. V lost 4 bases and J 9 bases, leaving 16 bases between the germline ends. Written as DNA, the CDR3 is TGCGCCAGCAGCCCTGACGGGATCCCAACTTCACCCCTCCACTTT. Its translation: CASSPDGIPTSPLHF.

This chain joins TRBV4-1 and TRBJ1-5, with TRBD1 matching over 9 bases. Germline values: CDR1 MGHRA, CDR2 YSYEKL. After removal of 0 bases from V and 5 bases from J, the junction contained 5 bases not matched to a gene. The CDR3 has 16 amino acids. The CDR3 sequence is CASSQDQTGGYQPQHF. CDR3 DNA sequence: TGCGCCAGCAGCCAAGACCAGACAGGGGGTTATCAGCCCCAGCATTTT.

The V and J genes are TRBV30 and TRBJ2-3, with 7 bases aligning to TRBD2. The V gene end was trimmed by 5 bases and the J gene end by 3 bases; junction bases not matched to a gene: 11. The CDR3 has 15 residues. Germline V CDR1 and CDR2: GTSNPN, SVGIG (reference sequence). The CDR3 DNA sequence: TGTGCCTGGGAAAGCATTCGGACTAGTACAGATACGCAGTATTTT. Its protein is CAWESIRTSTDTQYF. The complete variable domain, with remaining parts taken from reference TRBV30 and TRBJ2-3, reads SQTIHQWPATLVQPVGSPLSLECTVEGTSNPNLYWYRQAAGRGLQLLFYSVGIGQISSEVPQNLSASRPQDRQFILSSKKLLLSDSGFYLCAWESIRTSTDTQYFGPGTRLTVL.

CDR3 amino acids: CASSLGGHLGEQYF. CDR3 coding DNA: TGTGCCAGCAGTTTAGGGGGACATTTAGGGGAGCAGTACTTC. The rearrangement uses TRBV27 and TRBJ2-7, with D possibly matching TRBD1 (6 bases). Germline V CDR1 and CDR2: MNHEY, SMNVEV (reference sequence). This CDR3 has 14 residues. V was pared by 2 bases and J by 7 bases, with 15 bases between.

About this clone: In the same sample, other DNA sequences code for this CDR3. The J gene is TRBJ2-7, the V gene TRBV19, with TRBD2 matching 7 bases. The CDR3 totals 13 residues. V trimming: 4 bases; J trimming: 0 bases; junction bases outside the gene matches: 0. CDR1 is LNHDA and CDR2 is SQIVND in the germline V gene (reference sequence). CDR3 bases: TGTGCCAGTAGTAGCGGGAGCTCCTACGAGCAGTACTTC. As protein: CASSSGSSYEQYF.

This chain joins TRBV7-9 and TRBJ1-1; D remains ambiguous. V gave up 4 bases and J gave up 6 bases, with 12 bases separating them. This CDR3 is 13 amino acids long. The germline V gene has CDR1 SEHNR and CDR2 FQNEAQ (reference sequence). CDR3 DNA sequence: TGTGCCAGCAGCTCCATCCGGAGGCCTGAAGCTTTCTTT. Residues: CASSSIRRPEAFF.

This clone appeared a few times. The rearrangement uses TRBV7-8 and TRBJ1-6; TRBD1 might be the D (5 bases). This CDR3 contains 15 residues. V was trimmed by 4 bases and J by 6 bases, leaving 13 bases between them. Germline V gene sequence: CDR1 SGHVS, CDR2 FQNEAQ. The CDR3 DNA follows: TGTGCCAGCAGCTCCCTCGGGGGGGTTAATTCACCCCTCCACTTT. Its protein product is CASSSLGGVNSPLHF.

V gene TRBV6-1 combines with J gene TRBJ1-1; D unresolved. The CDR3 totals 14 residues. Deletions cut 8 bases from V and 2 bases from J, with 15 bases between. The germline V gene has CDR1 MNHNS and CDR2 SASEGT. In nucleotides, the CDR3 is TGTGCCAGCCATCAAATACGACTTAACACTGAAGCTTTCTTT. Translating gives CASHQIRLNTEAFF.

This chain uses TRBV5-4 with TRBJ1-2; 7 bases agree with TRBD1. The CDR3 has 14 amino acids. V lost 2 bases to trimming and J lost 3 bases; unmatched junction nucleotides: 4. CDR1 and CDR2 (germline): SGHNT, YYREEE (reference sequence). This CDR3 reads CASSLDRVDYGYTF. Written as DNA, the CDR3 is TGTGCCAGCAGCTTAGACAGGGTTGACTATGGCTACACCTTC.

The chain recombines TRBV6-1 with TRBJ1-2, with 9 bases matching TRBD1. Germline assignment: CDR1 MNHNS and CDR2 SASEGT. Germline trimming cut 10 bases from V and 8 bases from J; bases unmatched to any gene: 8. The CDR3 loop spans 12 amino acids. This CDR3 reads CAILQGAQGYTF. The CDR3 DNA sequence: TGTGCCATCTTACAGGGGGCGCAGGGCTACACCTTC.

V and J are TRBV11-3 and TRBJ1-2; 8 bases are a match to TRBD1. Germline V lookup: CDR1 SGHNT, CDR2 YENEEA. The CDR3 has 19 residues. Trimming removed 7 bases from V and 4 bases from J; junction bases left unmatched: 23. The CDR3 here is CASIGQGDVIVQLGYGYTF. In DNA form, the CDR3 reads TGTGCCAGCATTGGACAGGGAGATGTCATAGTACAGTTGGGCTATGGCTACACCTTC.

The CDR3 DNA is TGTGCCAGCAGCTCCTCCGGGACAGGAAGGGATGAGCAGTTCTTC. This sequence encodes CASSSSGTGRDEQFF. The genes are TRBV5-6 and TRBJ2-1, with 8 nucleotides matching TRBD1. The V gene's germline CDR1 is SGHDT and CDR2 YYEEEE. V lost 3 bases to trimming and J lost 8 bases; unmatched junction nucleotides: 10. This CDR3 has 15 residues.

This chain uses TRBV29-1 with TRBJ2-2; TRBD1 is a possible D gene (6 bases). CDR3 length equals 13 residues. V lost 0 bases and J lost 7, with 9 bases in between. The germline V gene encodes CDR1 SQVTM and CDR2 ANQGSEA. The CDR3 here is CSVEDPTGGELFF. CDR3 nucleotide sequence: TGCAGCGTTGAAGACCCGACAGGCGGGGAGCTGTTTTTT.

This clone was detected only once. This chain links TRBV28 with TRBJ2-1; D possibly corresponds to TRBD2 (5 bases). Germline-derived CDR1 and CDR2 are MDHEN and SYDVKM. The V end lost 2 bases, the J end lost 2 bases, and 13 bases lay between the germline ends. The CDR3 spans 16 residues. CDR3 residues: CASSLVYSEAYNEQFF. The CDR3 nucleotides read TGTGCCAGCAGTTTAGTTTATAGCGAGGCCTACAATGAGCAGTTCTTC.

The chain couples TRBV5-4 to TRBJ1-1; D unclear. From germline, CDR1 is SGHNT and CDR2 YYREEE (reference sequence). CDR3 length: 13 amino acids. The V and J ends lost 4 bases and 6 bases respectively, with 13 bases between them. This CDR3 is CASSPGTDPEAFF. The CDR3 coding sequence is TGTGCCAGCAGCCCGGGTACGGATCCTGAAGCTTTCTTT.

The chain's CDR3 is CASSLVSQGNYGYTF. For the CDR3, the DNA is TGTGCCAGCAGCTTAGTTAGTCAGGGGAACTATGGCTACACCTTC. The chain is built from TRBV7-9 and TRBJ1-2, with D possibly being TRBD1 (6 bases). The germline V and J ends were trimmed by 1 base and 2 bases, with 11 bases remaining between them. The germline CDR1 and CDR2 sequences are SEHNR and FQNEAQ (reference sequence). The CDR3 length is 15 residues.

V usage is TRBV2 and J usage is TRBJ1-4; the D gene is possibly TRBD1 (5 bases). CDR1 is SNHLY, CDR2 FYNNEI, per germline. The CDR3 is 14 amino acids. The V and J ends lost 3 bases and 7 bases respectively, with 12 bases between them. This CDR3 reads CASSDPGMSEKLFF. The CDR3 nucleotides read TGTGCCAGCAGTGACCCAGGGATGAGTGAAAAACTGTTTTTT.

The rearrangement uses TRBV27 and TRBJ1-4; 9 bases are a match to TRBD1. V lost 5 bases and J lost 4; bases outside the gene matches: 5. This CDR3 has 15 residues. Germline CDR1 reads MNHEY; CDR2 reads SMNVEV (reference sequence). Written as DNA, the CDR3 is TGTGCCAGCAGTCTCCGGACAGGGGTTAATGAAAAACTGTTTTTT. Translating gives CASSLRTGVNEKLFF.

The chain combines TRBV28 with TRBJ2-7, with TRBD1 identical over 9 bases. This CDR3 has 15 amino acids. Germline CDR1 and CDR2: MDHEN and SYDVKM. Trimming took 5 bases from V and 5 from J; bases not matched to a gene: 10. CDR3 in DNA: TGTGCCAGCAGTCCGGACAGGGGTAGGGGCCACGAGCAGTACTTC. Its translation: CASSPDRGRGHEQYF.

The chain combines TRBV13 with TRBJ2-1; 13 bases map to TRBD2. In germline, CDR1 is PRHDT, CDR2 FYEKMQ (reference sequence). The CDR3 totals 16 residues. V trimming: 4 bases; J trimming: 6 bases; junction bases outside the gene matches: 6. Here the CDR3 reads CASSSGTSGVINEQFF. As DNA, the CDR3 is TGTGCCAGCAGCTCCGGGACTAGCGGGGTGATCAATGAGCAGTTCTTC. Full variable domain (remainder filled in from reference TRBV13 and TRBJ2-1): AAGVIQSPRHLIKEKRETATLKCYPIPRHDTVYWYQQGPGQDPQFLISFYEKMQSDKGSIPDRFSAQQFSDYHSELNMSSLELGDSALYFCASSSGTSGVINEQFFGPGTRLTVL.

The V call is TRBV18, the J call TRBJ2-3; 7 bases map to TRBD2. The J segment lost 4 bases and the V segment lost 1 base, leaving 5 bases of the junction unmatched. The CDR3 is made up of 15 amino acids. CDR1 and CDR2 (germline): KGHSH, LQKENI. The CDR3 DNA sequence: TGTGCCAGCTCACCACGGGCGGGAGTCTCAGATACGCAGTATTTT. Translation: CASSPRAGVSDTQYF.